Shown below are 29 T cell receptor beta chains from a single sample sequenced in a study of glioma-infiltrating T cells. Using RNA template, CDR3s of TCR alpha and beta were amplified with iRepertoire arm-PCR. TCRdb processed the multiplex PCR reads anew with MiXCR; each CDR3 protein has one entry. Of approximately 400,000 distinct CDR3 sequences listed, roughly 41% were seen once; the top ten hold around 12%. Sample: glioma tissue, nonneoplastic brain tissue, or PBMCs (not recorded which). These receptors were collected from a human donor with low-grade glioma or glioblastoma, undergoing nonglioma brain surgery, or in good health (not recorded which).

This chain connects TRBV27 to TRBJ1-3; D gene unclear. This CDR3 spans 14 amino acids. Trimming took 7 bases from V and 4 from J, leaving 14 bases between them. CDR1 is MNHEY and CDR2 is SMNVEV in the germline V gene (reference sequence). DNA for the CDR3: TGTGCCAGCACGGGCCGCGGCCCCGGAAACACCATATATTTT. This gives the protein CASTGRGPGNTIYF.

Many counts were recorded for this clonotype. V usage is TRBV6-2 or TRBV6-3 and J usage is TRBJ2-7, with 7 nucleotides matching TRBD1. Trimming at V came to 2 bases and at J to 4 bases, leaving 11 bases not matched to a gene. The CDR3 runs to 16 residues. Germline V gene lookup returns CDR1 MNHEY and CDR2 SVGEGT. CDR3 sequence reads: CASSYGIRDRRYEQYF. CDR3 sequence (DNA): TGTGCCAGCAGTTACGGGATCCGGGACAGACGTTACGAGCAGTACTTC.

Of note for this clonotype: Because the CDR3 is missing its conserved closing phenylalanine or tryptophan, this is likely a read error. The genes are TRBV6-1 and TRBJ1-1; TRBD1 agrees at 10 bases. This CDR3 is 14 amino acids long. The trim removed 10 bases at V and 11 bases at J, leaving 16 bases unmatched. CDR1 is MNHNS and CDR2 is SASEGT in the germline V gene. DNA for the CDR3: TGTGCCATCAGGAGGGACAGGGGTGACAATGAGGCTTTCCTT. Translating gives CAIRRDRGDNEAFL.

This clonotype was counted a few times. The chain uses TRBV19 and TRBJ2-1; 8 bases fit TRBD2. Germline V gene data show CDR1 as LNHDA and CDR2 as SQIVND (reference sequence). Losses at the gene ends were 5 bases for V and 0 bases for J; bases not matched to a gene: 9. The CDR3 spans 17 residues. CDR3 sequence: CASSPGLADSSYNEQFF. The DNA for the CDR3 is TGTGCCAGTAGTCCAGGACTAGCAGATAGCTCCTACAATGAGCAGTTCTTC.

This clonotype was counted many times. The chain recombines TRBV2 with TRBJ2-3; a possible D gene is TRBD2 (6 bases). Between the trimmed V and J ends, which lost 8 bases and 1 base, there was a span of 13 bases. The CDR3 consists of 14 residues. CDR1 and CDR2 (germline): SNHLY, FYNNEI. DNA for the CDR3: TGTGCCAGCGCCGGGCGGGGTGGCACAGATACGCAGTATTTT. This gives the protein CASAGRGGTDTQYF. Variable domain in full (rest from reference TRBV2 and TRBJ2-3): EPEVTQTPSHQVTQMGQEVILRCVPISNHLYFYWYRQILGQKVEFLVSFYNNEISEKSEIFDDQFSVERPDGSNFTLKIRSTKLEDSAMYFCASAGRGGTDTQYFGPGTRLTVL.

This clonotype was seen repeatedly, ten times or more. The rearrangement joins TRBV27 to TRBJ1-2, with D possibly being TRBD1 (5 bases). Trimming pared 2 bases from V and 4 bases from J, leaving 11 bases between. The CDR3 extends over 14 amino acids. The germline CDR1 and CDR2 sequences are MNHEY and SMNVEV (reference sequence). DNA of the CDR3: TGTGCCAGCAGTTTAGAGGGGACGGCCTATGGCTACACCTTC. Translation: CASSLEGTAYGYTF.

The chain carries TRBV6-1 and TRBJ2-7; no definite D call. V dropped 7 bases and J dropped 4 bases, with 20 bases sitting between them. CDR3 length equals 15 residues. Germline V CDR1 and CDR2: MNHNS, SASEGT. CDR3 in amino acids: CASTPRLPPIYEQYF. In nucleotides, the CDR3 is TGTGCCAGCACTCCTAGGCTCCCCCCAATTTACGAGCAGTACTTC.

This clonotype has just a few counts. The chain recombines TRBV4-3 with TRBJ1-6, with TRBD1 as a possible D gene (5 bases). CDR1 is LGHNA and CDR2 is YSLEER in the germline V gene. The CDR3 has 15 residues. Trimming removed 4 bases from V and 9 bases from J, with 16 bases in between. The CDR3 coding sequence is TGCGCCAGCAGCCCCCAAAGGGGTCCTAGTTCACCCCTCCACTTT. It codes for CASSPQRGPSSPLHF.

Concerning this clonotype: A much larger clone lies one base from this, so it may be a read error. The chain employs TRBV6-5 and TRBJ2-1; possibly TRBD2 for D (5 bases). This CDR3 comprises 16 residues. CDR1 is MNHEY and CDR2 is SVGAGI in the germline V gene. In DNA, the CDR3 is TGTGCCAGCAGGTTGGAGACACCTAGCTCCTACAATGAGCAGTCCTTC. Translated: CASRLETPSSYNEQSF.

The count of this clonotype is one. A much larger clonotype is one base distant, so this may be a read error. The chain recombines TRBV27 with TRBJ2-7; D assignment may be TRBD1 or TRBD2 (5 bases each). Trimming left V 7 bases short and J 6 bases short, with 13 bases between. Germline assignment: CDR1 MNHEY and CDR2 SMNVEV (reference sequence). This CDR3 comprises 12 residues. CDR3 protein: CASIFGGAEQYF. In nucleotides, the CDR3 is TGTGCCAGCATTTTTGGGGGAGCCGAGCAGTACTTC.

The chain carries TRBV5-1 and TRBJ2-3; 9 bases agree with TRBD1. The CDR3 has 16 amino acids. The V gene's germline CDR1 is SGHRS and CDR2 YFSETQ. J gave up 3 bases and V 4 bases, and 9 bases lay outside the gene matches. DNA of the CDR3: TGCGCCAGCAGCCTCCTCCCGGGACAGGGTACAGATACGCAGTATTTT. Translated: CASSLLPGQGTDTQYF.

With regard to this clonotype: A much more abundant neighbour one base away suggests this may be a read error. The rearrangement joins TRBV6-5 to TRBJ1-1; D is perhaps TRBD1 (6 bases). Germline CDR1 MNHEY, CDR2 SVGAGI. The CDR3 spans 12 residues. The CDR3 is CASSQGYTKAFF. CDR3 DNA: TGTGCCAGCAGCCAGGGGTACACTAAAGCTTTCTTT.

This clonotype occurred many times. The V call is TRBV6-2 or TRBV6-3, the J call TRBJ1-1; 7 bases are a match to TRBD1. The CDR3 spans 14 residues. The V gene end was trimmed by 0 bases and the J gene end by 5 bases; junction bases not matched to a gene: 3. Germline CDR1 is MNHEY and CDR2 is SVGEGT. The CDR3 DNA reads TGTGCCAGCAGTTACTCGACAGGGCGGACTGAAGCTTTCTTT. Protein product: CASSYSTGRTEAFF.

The chain is built from TRBV11-2 and TRBJ1-2; TRBD1 might be the D (5 bases). The germline V gene has CDR1 SGHAT and CDR2 FQNNGV. The CDR3 runs 17 residues. V was shortened by 5 bases and J by 5 bases, with 24 bases between the two germline ends. The chain's CDR3 is CASSTGHSNSLSYGYTF. CDR3 nucleotide sequence: TGTGCCAGCAGCACAGGACACTCAAACAGCCTCTCGTATGGCTACACCTTC.

The rearrangement joins TRBV12-3 or TRBV12-4 to TRBJ1-3; 7 positions match TRBD1. This CDR3 is 18 amino acids long. With V trimmed by 5 bases and J by 0 bases, 13 bases remained unmatched. CDR3 coding DNA: TGTGCCAGCAGTGTCCGGGACAGTTATCGGTTCTCTGGAAACACCATATATTTT. Translated, it gives CASSVRDSYRFSGNTIYF.

V and J are TRBV7-2 and TRBJ2-1; D remains unclear. The V gene's germline CDR1 is SGHTA and CDR2 FQGNSA. The CDR3 length is 14 residues. Trimming cost V 0 bases and J 9 bases, with 12 bases left between them. DNA for the CDR3: TGTGCCAGCAGCTTAGCGTTGCGAGTTAGTGAGCAGTTCTTC. Protein: CASSLALRVSEQFF.

V is TRBV4-1 and J is TRBJ2-2; D gene uncertain. Deletions cut 0 bases from V and 4 bases from J, with 12 bases between. Germline CDR1 and CDR2: MGHRA and YSYEKL. This CDR3 has 16 amino acids. CDR3 sequence reads: CASSQDDRPLTGELFF. The CDR3 coding sequence is TGCGCCAGCAGCCAAGATGATAGACCGCTCACCGGGGAGCTGTTTTTT.

Worth noting for this clonotype: A much more abundant neighbour one base away suggests this may be a read error. The gene calls are TRBV6-1 and TRBJ1-5; no reliable D call. V was cut by 7 bases and J by 4 bases, with 8 bases left in between. Per germline, CDR1 MNHNS and CDR2 SASEGT. The CDR3 spans 12 residues. CDR3 protein: CASIQANQPQHF. CDR3 sequence (DNA): TGTGCCAGCATTCAGGCGAATCAGCCCCAGCATTTT.

This chain links TRBV5-5 with TRBJ1-1; D unclear. Germline V CDR1 and CDR2: SGHKS, YYEKEE (reference sequence). This CDR3 is 15 amino acids long. V was clipped by 5 bases and J by 4 bases, with 18 bases between them. The CDR3 DNA is TGTGCCAGCAGGGGCGTCGGCAGCCTATTCACTGAAGCTTTCTTT. This translates into CASRGVGSLFTEAFF.

The V call is TRBV4-3, the J call TRBJ2-6; D ambiguous. Trimming cost V 1 base and J 0 bases, with 22 bases left between them. The V gene's germline CDR1 is LGHNA and CDR2 YSLEER. The CDR3 is 21 amino acids. CDR3 region: CASSQVFGRSGRISGANVLTF. The CDR3 bases are TGCGCCAGCAGCCAAGTCTTTGGTCGGAGTGGCAGAATCTCTGGGGCCAACGTCCTGACTTTC.

Note on this clonotype: The CDR3 does not end in the conserved phenylalanine or tryptophan, so this is likely a read error. The chain is built from TRBV28 and TRBJ1-1; D gene ambiguous. The CDR3 is made up of 13 amino acids. Germline values: CDR1 MDHEN, CDR2 SYDVKM. Trimming took off 2 bases at V and 1 base at J, with 5 bases between the two ends. DNA for the CDR3: TGTGCCAGCAGTTTAACACAGAACACTGAAGCTTTCTCT. Translation: CASSLTQNTEAFS.

This clonotype came up many times. This rearrangement joins TRBV5-4 to TRBJ2-4; tentatively, D is TRBD2 (6 bases). The V end lost 3 bases, the J end lost 6 bases, and 19 bases lay between the germline ends. Per the germline V gene, CDR1 is SGHNT and CDR2 is YYREEE (reference sequence). This CDR3 contains 16 residues. CDR3 nucleotides: TGTGCCAGCAGCTCTGGAGGGGCAGGGATGGGAAACATTCAGTACTTC. This codes for CASSSGGAGMGNIQYF.

Ten or more counts support this clonotype. The rearrangement links TRBV20-1 to TRBJ2-7; D is uncertain. CDR1 DFQATT and CDR2 SNEGSKA come from the germline V gene (reference sequence). The CDR3 sequence is 17 residues long. Trimming removed 3 bases from V and 3 bases from J, with 24 bases in between. CDR3 loop: CSASREMLGYRDYEQYF. CDR3 DNA: TGCAGTGCTAGTAGGGAAATGTTGGGCTACCGAGACTACGAGCAGTACTTC.

With respect to this clonotype: One end of the junction is discordant with germline, which a read error may explain. The chain uses TRBV20-1 and TRBJ1-5; D gene uncertain. CDR3 length: 12 amino acids. Germline CDR1 DFQATT, CDR2 SNEGSKA (reference sequence). CDR3 bases: TGCAGTGCTAGAGACAGAAATCAGCCCCCGCATTTT. Amino acid sequence: CSARDRNQPPHF.

Concerning this clonotype: At one end, the junction sequence differs from germline, possibly due to a read error. The chain uses TRBV11-2 and TRBJ2-3; D gene ambiguous. Germline CDR1 reads SGHAT; CDR2 reads FQNNGV. The CDR3 has 19 amino acids. The DNA of the CDR3 is TGTGCCAGCAGCTTAGAGGAGACACTATTAGGGATTAGCAAAGATACGCAGTATTTT. Its protein is CASSLEETLLGISKDTQYF.

The V call is TRBV20-1, the J call TRBJ1-5; no firm D call. CDR1 DFQATT and CDR2 SNEGSKA come from the germline V gene (reference sequence). Trimming left V 3 bases short and J 5 bases short, with 11 bases between. This CDR3 is built from 13 residues. The CDR3 sequence: CSASPLLDQPQHF. In DNA, the CDR3 is TGCAGTGCTAGTCCCCTACTTGATCAGCCCCAGCATTTT.

This clonotype showed up many times. V usage is TRBV15 and J usage is TRBJ2-3; D may be TRBD2 (6 bases). Germline CDR1 and CDR2: LNHNV and YYDKDF (reference sequence). The CDR3 length is 15 residues. The ends were cut back, 8 bases at V and 0 bases at J, with 15 bases in the middle. The CDR3 DNA follows: TGTGCCACCGCCAGCAGGGACTTTAGCACAGATACGCAGTATTTT. It yields the protein CATASRDFSTDTQYF.

This clonotype was counted once. Germline and junction disagree at one end, which may indicate a read error. V gene TRBV7-2 combines with J gene TRBJ1-1; TRBD1 might be the D (5 bases). There are 14 residues in the CDR3. Germline CDR1 SGHTA, CDR2 FQGNSA. The CDR3 DNA is TGTGACAGCAGCTTGGGACGGATAAACACTGAAGCTTTCTTT. Protein sequence: CDSSLGRINTEAFF.

This rearrangement joins TRBV3-1 to TRBJ2-1, with D unresolved. Germline CDR1 and CDR2: LGHDT and YNNKEL (reference sequence). This CDR3 has 15 residues. V was trimmed by 4 bases and J by 5 bases, leaving 15 bases between them. CDR3 DNA: TGTGCCAGCAGCCTCATAGGCCCGCCCAACAATGAGCAGTTCTTC. This encodes CASSLIGPPNNEQFF.